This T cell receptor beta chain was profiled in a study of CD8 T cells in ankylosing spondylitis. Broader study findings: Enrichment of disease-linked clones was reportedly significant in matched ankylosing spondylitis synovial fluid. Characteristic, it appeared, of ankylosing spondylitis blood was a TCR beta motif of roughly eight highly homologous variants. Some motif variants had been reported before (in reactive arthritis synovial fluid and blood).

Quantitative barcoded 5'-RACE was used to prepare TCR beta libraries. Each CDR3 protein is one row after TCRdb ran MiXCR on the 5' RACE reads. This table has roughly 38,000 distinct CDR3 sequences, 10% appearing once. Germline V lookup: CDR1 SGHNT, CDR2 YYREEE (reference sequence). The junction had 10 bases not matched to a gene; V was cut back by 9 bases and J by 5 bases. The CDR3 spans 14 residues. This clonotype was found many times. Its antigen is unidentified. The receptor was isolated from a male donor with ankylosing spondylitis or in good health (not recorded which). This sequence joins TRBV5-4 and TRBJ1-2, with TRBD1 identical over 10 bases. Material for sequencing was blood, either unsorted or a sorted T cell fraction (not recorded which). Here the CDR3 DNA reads TGTGCCACCTCCGAGACAGGGGGCGATTATGGCTACACCTTC. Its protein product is CATSETGGDYGYTF.